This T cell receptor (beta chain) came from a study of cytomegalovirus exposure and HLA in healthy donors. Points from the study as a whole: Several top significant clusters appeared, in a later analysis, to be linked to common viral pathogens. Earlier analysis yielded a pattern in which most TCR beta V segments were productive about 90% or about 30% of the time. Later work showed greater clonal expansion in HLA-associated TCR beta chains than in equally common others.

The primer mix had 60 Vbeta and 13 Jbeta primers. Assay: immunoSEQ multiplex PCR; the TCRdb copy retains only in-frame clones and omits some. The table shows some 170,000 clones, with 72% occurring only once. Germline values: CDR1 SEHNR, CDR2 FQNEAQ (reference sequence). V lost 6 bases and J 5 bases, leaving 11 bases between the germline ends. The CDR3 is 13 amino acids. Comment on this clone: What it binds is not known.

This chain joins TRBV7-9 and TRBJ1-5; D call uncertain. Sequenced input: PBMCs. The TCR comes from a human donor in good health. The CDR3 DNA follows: TGTGCCAGCAGGGGATCGCGGGATCAGCCCCAGCATTTT. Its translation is CASRGSRDQPQHF.